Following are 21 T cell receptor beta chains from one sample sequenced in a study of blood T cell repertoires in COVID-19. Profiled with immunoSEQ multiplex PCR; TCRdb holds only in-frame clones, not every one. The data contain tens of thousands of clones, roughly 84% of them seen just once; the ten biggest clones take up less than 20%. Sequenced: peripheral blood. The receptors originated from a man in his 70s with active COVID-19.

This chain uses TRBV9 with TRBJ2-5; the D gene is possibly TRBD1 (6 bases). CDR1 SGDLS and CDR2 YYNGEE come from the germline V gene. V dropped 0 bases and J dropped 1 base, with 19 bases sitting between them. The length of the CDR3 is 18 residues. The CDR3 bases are TGTGCCAGCAGCGTAGACCCGGGAATGAGGGACACCCAAGAGACCCAGTACTTC. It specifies CASSVDPGMRDTQETQYF.

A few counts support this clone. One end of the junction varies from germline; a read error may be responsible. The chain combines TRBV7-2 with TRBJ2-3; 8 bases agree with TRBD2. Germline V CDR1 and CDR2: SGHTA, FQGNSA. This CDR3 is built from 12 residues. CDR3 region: CASSSGRGGKDF. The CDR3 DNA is TGTGCCAGCAGCTCAGGACGGGGGGGCAAGGATTTT. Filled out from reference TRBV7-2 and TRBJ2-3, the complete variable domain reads GAGVSQSPSNKVTEKGKDVELRCDPISGHTALYWYRQSLGQGLEFLIYFQGNSAPDKSGLPSDRFSAERTGGSVSTLTIQRTQQEDSAVYLCASSSGRGGKDFGPGTRLTVL.

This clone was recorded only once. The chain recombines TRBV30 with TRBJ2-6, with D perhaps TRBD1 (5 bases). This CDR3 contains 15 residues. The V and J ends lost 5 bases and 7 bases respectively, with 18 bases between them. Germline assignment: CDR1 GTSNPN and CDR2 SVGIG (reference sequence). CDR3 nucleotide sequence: TGTGCCTGGTCAGTACAGGAATTGGGAGCCAACGTCCTGACTTTC. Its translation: CAWSVQELGANVLTF.

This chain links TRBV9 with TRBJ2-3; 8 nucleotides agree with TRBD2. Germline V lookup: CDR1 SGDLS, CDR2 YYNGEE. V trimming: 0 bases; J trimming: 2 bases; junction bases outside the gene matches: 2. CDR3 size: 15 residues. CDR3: CASSVVAGYTDTQYF. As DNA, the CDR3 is TGTGCCAGCAGCGTAGTAGCGGGGTACACAGATACGCAGTATTTT.

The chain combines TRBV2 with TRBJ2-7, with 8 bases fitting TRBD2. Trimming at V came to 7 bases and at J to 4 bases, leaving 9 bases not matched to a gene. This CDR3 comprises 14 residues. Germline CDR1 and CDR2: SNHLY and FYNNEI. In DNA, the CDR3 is TGTGCCAGCACTTTCCGGGAGGGTGGATACGAGCAGTACTTC. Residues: CASTFREGGYEQYF.

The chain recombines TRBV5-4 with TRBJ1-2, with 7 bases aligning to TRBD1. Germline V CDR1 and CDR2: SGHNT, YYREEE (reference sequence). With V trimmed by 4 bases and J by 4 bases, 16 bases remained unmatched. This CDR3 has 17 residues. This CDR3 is CASSQIPTETGFYGYTF. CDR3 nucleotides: TGTGCCAGCAGCCAGATCCCGACCGAGACAGGGTTCTATGGCTACACCTTC.

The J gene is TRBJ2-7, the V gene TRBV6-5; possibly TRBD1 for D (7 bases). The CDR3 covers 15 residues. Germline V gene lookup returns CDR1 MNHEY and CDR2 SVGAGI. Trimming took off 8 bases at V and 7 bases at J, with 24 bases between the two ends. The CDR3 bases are TGTGCCAGCTATGGTTGGGGACAGCGAGGGAGGGAGCAGTACTTC. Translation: CASYGWGQRGREQYF.

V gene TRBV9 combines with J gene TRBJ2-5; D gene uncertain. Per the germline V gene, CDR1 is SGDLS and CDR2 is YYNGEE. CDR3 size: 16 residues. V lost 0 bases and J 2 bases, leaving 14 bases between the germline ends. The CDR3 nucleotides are TGTGCCAGCAGCGTAGGGTCAACGGTCTATCAAGAGACCCAGTACTTC. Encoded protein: CASSVGSTVYQETQYF.

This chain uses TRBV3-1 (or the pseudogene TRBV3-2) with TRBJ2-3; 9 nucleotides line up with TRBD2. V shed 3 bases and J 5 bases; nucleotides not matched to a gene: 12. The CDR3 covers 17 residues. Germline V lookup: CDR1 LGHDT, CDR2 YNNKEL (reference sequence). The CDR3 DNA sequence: TGTGCCAGCAGCCAGGGCACCGTGGGACTAGCAGGAGATACGCAGTATTTT. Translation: CASSQGTVGLAGDTQYF.

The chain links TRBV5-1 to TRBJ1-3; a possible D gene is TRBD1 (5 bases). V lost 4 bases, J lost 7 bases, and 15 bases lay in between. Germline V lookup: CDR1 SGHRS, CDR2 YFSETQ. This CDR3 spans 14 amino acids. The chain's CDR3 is CASSLVGRGNTIYF. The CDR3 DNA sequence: TGCGCCAGCAGCCTAGTCGGACGGGGGAACACCATATATTTT.

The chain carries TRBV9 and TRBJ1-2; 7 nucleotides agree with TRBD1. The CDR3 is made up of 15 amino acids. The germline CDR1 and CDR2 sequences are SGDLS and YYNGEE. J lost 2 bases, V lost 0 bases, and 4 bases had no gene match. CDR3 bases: TGTGCCAGCAGCGTAGTTCCGGGACAGAACTATGGCTACACCTTC. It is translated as CASSVVPGQNYGYTF.

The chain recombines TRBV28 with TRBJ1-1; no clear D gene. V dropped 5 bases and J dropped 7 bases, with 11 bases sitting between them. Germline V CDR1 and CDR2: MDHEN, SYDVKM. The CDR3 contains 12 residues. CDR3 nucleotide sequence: TGTGCCAGCAGTGCGCCTCCCCTTGAAGCTTTCTTT. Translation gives CASSAPPLEAFF.

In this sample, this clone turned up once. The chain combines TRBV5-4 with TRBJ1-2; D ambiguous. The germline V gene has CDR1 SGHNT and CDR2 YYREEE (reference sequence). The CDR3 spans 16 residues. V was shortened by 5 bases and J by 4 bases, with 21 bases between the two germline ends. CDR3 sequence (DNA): TGTGCCAGCAGTAACTGGATTCGGGCCCGGGGCTATGGCTACACCTTC. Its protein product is CASSNWIRARGYGYTF.

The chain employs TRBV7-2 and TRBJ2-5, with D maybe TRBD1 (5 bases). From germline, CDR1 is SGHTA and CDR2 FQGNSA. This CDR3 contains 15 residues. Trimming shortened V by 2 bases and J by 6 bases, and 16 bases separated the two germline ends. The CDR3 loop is CASSLLEQGRQTQYF. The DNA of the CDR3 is TGTGCCAGCAGCTTATTAGAGCAGGGTAGGCAGACCCAGTACTTC. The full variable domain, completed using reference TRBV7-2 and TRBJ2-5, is GAGVSQSPSNKVTEKGKDVELRCDPISGHTALYWYRQSLGQGLEFLIYFQGNSAPDKSGLPSDRFSAERTGGSVSTLTIQRTQQEDSAVYLCASSLLEQGRQTQYFGPGTRLLVL.

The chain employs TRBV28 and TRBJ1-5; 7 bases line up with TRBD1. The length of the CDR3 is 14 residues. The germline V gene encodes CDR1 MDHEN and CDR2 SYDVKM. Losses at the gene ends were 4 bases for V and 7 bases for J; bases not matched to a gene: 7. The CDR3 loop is CASSWAGGRQPQHF. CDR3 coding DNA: TGTGCCAGCAGTTGGGCAGGGGGACGGCAGCCCCAGCATTTT.

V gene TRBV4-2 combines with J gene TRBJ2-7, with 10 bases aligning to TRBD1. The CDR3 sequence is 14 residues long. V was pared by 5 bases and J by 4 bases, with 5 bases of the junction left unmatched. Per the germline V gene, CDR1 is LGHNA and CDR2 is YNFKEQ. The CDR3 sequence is CASSAGTGAYEQYF. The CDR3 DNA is TGTGCCAGCAGCGCCGGGACAGGGGCGTACGAGCAGTACTTC.

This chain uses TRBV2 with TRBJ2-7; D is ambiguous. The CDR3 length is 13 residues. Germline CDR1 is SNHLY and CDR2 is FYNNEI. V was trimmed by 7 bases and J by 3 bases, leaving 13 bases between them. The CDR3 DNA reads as TGTGCCAGCAATACATGGGCCCTCTACGAGCAGTACTTC. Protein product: CASNTWALYEQYF.

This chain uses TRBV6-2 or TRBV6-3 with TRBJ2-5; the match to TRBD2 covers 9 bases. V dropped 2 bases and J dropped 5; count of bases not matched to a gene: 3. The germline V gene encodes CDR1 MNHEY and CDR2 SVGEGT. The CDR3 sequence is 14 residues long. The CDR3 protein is CASSYQAGGETQYF. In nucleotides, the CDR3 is TGTGCCAGCAGTTACCAGGCGGGGGGGGAGACCCAGTACTTC.

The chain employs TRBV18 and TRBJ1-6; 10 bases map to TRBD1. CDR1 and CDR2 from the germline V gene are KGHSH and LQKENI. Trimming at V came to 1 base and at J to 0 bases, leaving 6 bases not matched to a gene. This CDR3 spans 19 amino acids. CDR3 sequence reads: CASSPLGTGDGSYNSPLHF. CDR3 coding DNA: TGTGCCAGCTCACCACTCGGGACAGGGGACGGCTCCTATAATTCACCCCTCCACTTT.

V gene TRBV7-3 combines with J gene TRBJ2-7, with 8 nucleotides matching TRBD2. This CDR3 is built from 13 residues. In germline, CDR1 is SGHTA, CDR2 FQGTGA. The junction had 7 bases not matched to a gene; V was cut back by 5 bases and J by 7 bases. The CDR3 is CASSPSGGAEQYF. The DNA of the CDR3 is TGTGCCAGCAGCCCCTCGGGGGGGGCAGAGCAGTACTTC.

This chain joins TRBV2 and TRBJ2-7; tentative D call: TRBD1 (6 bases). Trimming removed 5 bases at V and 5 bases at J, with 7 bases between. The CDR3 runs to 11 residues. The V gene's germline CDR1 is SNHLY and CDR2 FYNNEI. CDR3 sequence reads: CASSYRDEQYF. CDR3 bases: TGTGCCAGCAGTTACAGGGACGAGCAGTACTTC.